Listed below are T cell receptor beta chains from one sample, sequenced in a study of blood T cell repertoires in COVID-19. Sequenced by immunoSEQ multiplex PCR; TCRdb stores in-frame clones only, minus some. The sample has a few hundred thousand clones, under 90% seen once. The sequencing sample was made of PBMCs or T cells enriched from blood (not recorded which). The receptors come from a man in his thirties or forties with acute COVID-19. Both conserved end residues are part of each CDR3. The D gene is left open where the match is weak. Not every row has a clone size; where given, it reads once, few, many or a size class.

TRBV5-1	15	NA	TRBJ2-1	NA	TGCGCCAGCAGCTTGGAAGGGAGCTCCTACAATGAGCAGTTCTTC	CASSLEGSSYNEQFF
TRBV18	18	NA	TRBJ2-1	TRBD2	TGTGCCAGCTCACCACCCGGGCTAGCGGGAGGCTCCTACAATGAGCAGTTCTTC	CASSPPGLAGGSYNEQFF
TRBV7-6	16	NA	TRBJ1-3	NA	TGTGCCAGCAGCTTACGACAGACACTCTCTGGAAACACCATATATTTT	CASSLRQTLSGNTIYF
TRBV5-1	12	once	TRBJ1-2	NA	TGTGCCAGCAGCTTGGATTCTTATGGCTACACCTTC	CASSLDSYGYTF
TRBV27	16	NA	TRBJ1-6	TRBD1	TGTGCCAGCAGATCACCGAGACAGGGTCATAATTCACCCCTCCACTTT	CASRSPRQGHNSPLHF
TRBV4-1	14	NA	TRBJ2-1	NA	TGCGCCAGCAGCCAAGATGGAGGGCGGAATGAGCAGTTCTTC	CASSQDGGRNEQFF
TRBV7-2	15	NA	TRBJ2-3	TRBD1	TGTGCCAGCAGCTCCCAGGACAGGGTTGCAGATACGCAGTATTTT	CASSSQDRVADTQYF
TRBV6-5	13	once	TRBJ1-3	TRBD1	TGTGCCAGCATGACAGGGTTTGGAAACACCATATATTTT	CASMTGFGNTIYF
TRBV28	13	NA	TRBJ1-5	NA	TGTGCCAGCAGTTTACTCGGCAATCAGCCCCAGCATTTT	CASSLLGNQPQHF
TRBV27	13	NA	TRBJ1-2	NA	TGTGCCAGCAGGAGCGGGGCGTACGATGGCTACACCTTC	CASRSGAYDGYTF
TRBV3-1/TRBV3-2	15	NA	TRBJ1-6	NA	TGTGCCAGCAGCCCCCCCGACGGGGTGGCTTCACCCCTCCACTTT	CASSPPDGVASPLHF
TRBV29-1	13	NA	TRBJ1-4	TRBD1	TGCAGCGGGGGGACAGCAACTAATGAAAAACTGTTTTTT	CSGGTATNEKLFF
TRBV7-2	16	NA	TRBJ2-4	TRBD2	TGTGCCAGCAGCTTAGTGGTAGCGGGGGGGAAAAACATTCAGTACTTC	CASSLVVAGGKNIQYF
TRBV5-5	16	few	TRBJ2-1	TRBD2	TGTGCCAGCAGCTCCTTGGGACTAGCGGACTACAATGAGCAGTTCTTC	CASSSLGLADYNEQFF
TRBV6-4	15	NA	TRBJ2-3	TRBD1	TGTGCCAGCAGTGAGGGACAGGGGGCTGAAGATACGCAGTATTTT	CASSEGQGAEDTQYF
TRBV5-1	14	NA	TRBJ1-5	NA	TGTGCCAGCAGTTTGGACAGCTTGAATCAGCCCCAGCATTTT	CASSLDSLNQPQHF
TRBV6-5	13	NA	TRBJ1-1	NA	TGTGCCAGCAGTTACACAGGGATCGCTGAAGCTTTCTTT	CASSYTGIAEAFF
TRBV15	15	NA	TRBJ1-1	NA	TGTGCCACCAGCATAAGGGCGGGAGTGAACACTGAAGCTTTCTTT	CATSIRAGVNTEAFF
TRBV28	13	few	TRBJ2-3	NA	TGTGCCAGCGCGCGGGATGGCACAGATACGCAGTATTTT	CASARDGTDTQYF
TRBV27	16	few	TRBJ2-1	TRBD1	TGTGCCAGCGGTCAAACCGGGACAGGCCCCTACAATGAGCAGTTCTTC	CASGQTGTGPYNEQFF